Following are 23 T cell receptor beta chains from one sample sequenced in a study of blood T cells in healthy people across ages. Primers used in a second PCR of roughly 6 to 11 cycles were a sample-barcoded 5' primer and a J-beta primer mix. From the 5' RACE reads, TCRdb called clonotypes with MiXCR, one entry per CDR3 protein. Altogether roughly 1,500,000 distinct CDR3 sequences are present, 42% being singletons, with the ten largest covering 7% to 9.5%. The material sequenced was blood. Every receptor here comes from a woman aged 18 to 35 in good health.

The chain carries TRBV3-1 and TRBJ2-1, with 7 bases that match TRBD2. Germline trimming cut 4 bases from V and 9 bases from J; bases unmatched to any gene: 12. The germline gives CDR1 LGHDT, CDR2 YNNKEL (reference sequence). CDR3 length: 15 amino acids. CDR3 in amino acids: CASSPRSGLSGEQFF. Here the CDR3 DNA reads TGTGCCAGCAGCCCCCGCTCGGGACTATCCGGTGAGCAGTTCTTC.

This clonotype was seen a handful of times. V gene TRBV27 combines with J gene TRBJ2-3, with 7 bases matching TRBD1. The trim removed 1 base at V and 0 bases at J, leaving 1 base unmatched. This CDR3 contains 15 residues. The germline V gene encodes CDR1 MNHEY and CDR2 SMNVEV (reference sequence). CDR3 loop: CASSLWDSSTDTQYF. CDR3 coding DNA: TGTGCCAGCAGTTTATGGGACAGTAGCACAGATACGCAGTATTTT.

This clonotype was seen ten or more times. The V gene is TRBV29-1, the J gene TRBJ2-1; D remains ambiguous. Trimming removed 0 bases at V and 3 bases at J, with 6 bases between. This CDR3 has 13 residues. Germline-derived CDR1 and CDR2 are SQVTM and ANQGSEA. In DNA form, the CDR3 reads TGCAGCGTTGAAGATAGAGACTACAATGAGCAGTTCTTC. Its translation is CSVEDRDYNEQFF.

The chain employs TRBV20-1 and TRBJ2-7; no clear D. The germline V and J ends were trimmed by 0 bases and 7 bases, with 13 bases remaining between them. Germline lookup yields CDR1 DFQATT and CDR2 SNEGSKA (reference sequence). The CDR3 runs 13 residues. The CDR3 bases are TGCAGTGCTAGAGATATGGCTCCCAATGAGCAGTACTTC. This gives the protein CSARDMAPNEQYF.

V gene TRBV6-1 combines with J gene TRBJ2-1; 7 bases are a match to TRBD1. The V and J ends lost 3 bases and 8 bases, in that order; junction bases with no gene match: 7. Germline V gives CDR1 MNHNS, CDR2 SASEGT. The CDR3 spans 14 residues. CDR3 coding DNA: TGTGCCAGCAGTGATAGGGGGACAGTTGATGAGCAGTTCTTC. It specifies CASSDRGTVDEQFF.

The V and J genes are TRBV27 and TRBJ2-5; 7 positions agree with TRBD2. This CDR3 spans 15 amino acids. The ends lost 6 bases at V and 5 bases at J; junction bases unmatched: 12. Germline V gives CDR1 MNHEY, CDR2 SMNVEV (reference sequence). The CDR3 DNA reads TGTGCCAGCAGCCTTGTGGGAGGGCCGGAGGAGACCCAGTACTTC. Amino acid sequence: CASSLVGGPEETQYF.

This sequence joins TRBV29-1 and TRBJ2-3, with TRBD1 matching 9 bases. The trim removed 7 bases at V and 1 base at J, leaving 3 bases unmatched. The CDR3 is 13 residues long. The germline V gene encodes CDR1 SQVTM and CDR2 ANQGSEA. The CDR3 spells CSAWTGGTDTQYF. The CDR3 nucleotides are TGCAGCGCTTGGACAGGGGGCACAGATACGCAGTATTTT.

The chain joins TRBV25-1 to TRBJ2-4, with 9 bases fitting TRBD2. The J call is doubtful: the DNA matches TRBJ2-7 better. The CDR3 has 14 amino acids. Germline-derived CDR1 and CDR2 are MGHDK and SYGVNS. The CDR3 region is CARKRGRGAYEQYF. DNA for the CDR3: TGTGCCAGAAAGCGCGGGAGGGGGGCCTACGAGCAGTACTTC.

This clonotype was seen a single time. CDR3 region: CASSFPGLGILNYEQYF. CDR3 nucleotides: TGTGCCAGCAGCTTCCCCGGTCTGGGGATTCTGAACTACGAGCAGTACTTC. The chain recombines TRBV5-5 with TRBJ2-7, with D unclear. Trimming cost V 2 bases and J 3 bases, with 21 bases left between them. Looked up from germline, CDR1 is SGHKS and CDR2 is YYEKEE (reference sequence). CDR3 length: 17 amino acids.

This chain uses TRBV2 with TRBJ2-3; 7 nucleotides line up with TRBD1. The CDR3 is 12 residues long. Germline loops: CDR1 SNHLY, CDR2 FYNNEI. V gave up 4 bases and J gave up 9 bases; unmatched junction bases: 4. The CDR3 here is CASSGQGATQYF. The CDR3 nucleotides read TGTGCCAGCAGTGGACAGGGAGCAACGCAGTATTTT.

The chain combines TRBV9 with TRBJ2-1; 11 positions agree with TRBD2. The CDR3 consists of 14 residues. Germline assignment: CDR1 SGDLS and CDR2 YYNGEE. Trimming cost V 1 base and J 7 bases; bases outside gene matches: 1. CDR3 DNA: TGTGCCAGCAGCGTAATAGCGGGAGGGAATGAGCAGTTCTTC. Translating it yields CASSVIAGGNEQFF.

This clonotype came up a few times. In nucleotides, the CDR3 is TGTGCCAGCAGGAAGGGACAAGGGAACACTGAAGCTTTCTTT. It codes for CASRKGQGNTEAFF. The rearrangement uses TRBV2 and TRBJ1-1, with D perhaps TRBD1 (6 bases). The germline V gene encodes CDR1 SNHLY and CDR2 FYNNEI. This CDR3 comprises 14 residues. V lost 6 bases and J 1 base, leaving 12 bases between the germline ends.

The V call is TRBV6-5, the J call TRBJ2-6; D gene unclear. V was trimmed by 0 bases and J by 0 bases, leaving 12 bases between them. Germline V gene data show CDR1 as MNHEY and CDR2 as SVGAGI. This CDR3 contains 18 residues. This CDR3 is CASSYSGRMGSGANVLTF. CDR3 nucleotides: TGTGCCAGCAGTTACTCGGGCAGGATGGGCTCTGGGGCCAACGTCCTGACTTTC.

The chain employs TRBV20-1 and TRBJ2-7; 9 nucleotides align to TRBD1. Germline lookup yields CDR1 DFQATT and CDR2 SNEGSKA (reference sequence). CDR3 length: 14 residues. J lost 4 bases, V lost 5 bases, and 9 bases had no gene match. The CDR3 region has the DNA TGCAGTGCTCTGGGGGACAGGGTTACGTACGAGCAGTACTTC. Translating it yields CSALGDRVTYEQYF.

The chain couples TRBV5-1 to TRBJ2-7; D perhaps matches TRBD1 (5 bases). V was shortened by 3 bases and J by 7 bases, with 23 bases between the two germline ends. The CDR3 loop spans 16 amino acids. Germline V gives CDR1 SGHRS, CDR2 YFSETQ. Here the CDR3 reads CASSSRTDSSYNEQYF. The CDR3 DNA is TGCGCCAGCAGCTCACGGACCGACAGCTCCTACAATGAGCAGTACTTC.

The chain links TRBV27 to TRBJ1-4; perhaps TRBD1 as D (5 bases). Germline assignment: CDR1 MNHEY and CDR2 SMNVEV (reference sequence). The CDR3 covers 17 residues. Trimming removed 5 bases at V and 6 bases at J, with 22 bases between. CDR3 sequence reads: CASSPDLIWGMDEKLFF. The CDR3 DNA is TGTGCCAGCAGTCCGGACCTTATCTGGGGGATGGATGAAAAACTGTTTTTT.

This clonotype was picked up a small number of times. The junction differs from germline at one of its ends, possibly a read error. The chain couples TRBV7-8 to TRBJ1-4; possibly TRBD1 for D (6 bases). The V gene's germline CDR1 is SGHVS and CDR2 FQNEAQ. This CDR3 has 14 amino acids. The CDR3 loop is CASSRDRTNEKLFF. As DNA, the CDR3 is TGTGCCAGCAGCCGCGACAGGACTAACGAAAAACTGTTTTTT.

This clonotype occurred a few times. J is TRBJ2-7 and V is TRBV20-1; D ambiguous. Trimming took 7 bases from V and 0 from J, leaving 10 bases between them. Per the germline V gene, CDR1 is DFQATT and CDR2 is SNEGSKA (reference sequence). This CDR3 is built from 12 residues. CDR3 in amino acids: CSVRVSSYEQYF. CDR3 sequence (DNA): TGCAGTGTTAGGGTGAGCTCCTACGAGCAGTACTTC.

This clonotype has more than one count but fewer than ten. The chain combines TRBV29-1 with TRBJ1-5; a possible D gene is TRBD1 (5 bases). The CDR3 runs 15 residues. Trimming shortened V by 4 bases and J by 2 bases, and 15 bases separated the two germline ends. CDR1 and CDR2 (germline): SQVTM, ANQGSEA. The CDR3 sequence: CSVGEYQGGNQPQHF. Written as DNA, the CDR3 is TGCAGCGTTGGCGAGTATCAGGGAGGCAATCAGCCCCAGCATTTT.

The chain has TRBV29-1 and TRBJ1-1; no reliable D call. Per the germline V gene, CDR1 is SQVTM and CDR2 is ANQGSEA. The CDR3 runs to 13 residues. Between the trimmed V and J ends, which lost 6 bases and 0 bases, there was a span of 11 bases. The CDR3 reads CSVGENMNTEAFF. The DNA of the CDR3 is TGCAGCGTCGGAGAGAACATGAACACTGAAGCTTTCTTT. The full variable domain, its missing parts supplied by reference TRBV29-1 and TRBJ1-1, is SAVISQKPSRDICQRGTSLTIQCQVDSQVTMMFWYRQQPGQSLTLIATANQGSEATYESGFVIDKFPISRPNLTFSTLTVSNMSPEDSSIYLCSVGENMNTEAFFGQGTRLTVV.

This clonotype occurred a few times. J is TRBJ1-4 and V is TRBV15, with 10 nucleotides matching TRBD1. The length of the CDR3 is 15 residues. Germline CDR1 and CDR2: LNHNV and YYDKDF (reference sequence). With V trimmed by 5 bases and J by 8 bases, 8 bases remained unmatched. CDR3 protein: CATSVTRDRGEKLFF. CDR3 nucleotides: TGTGCCACCAGCGTGACCCGGGACAGGGGAGAAAAACTGTTTTTT. The variable domain in full, completed from reference TRBV15 and TRBJ1-4, reads DAMVIQNPRYQVTQFGKPVTLSCSQTLNHNVMYWYQQKSSQAPKLLFHYYDKDFNNEADTPDNFQSRRPNTSFCFLDIRSPGLGDTAMYLCATSVTRDRGEKLFFGSGTQLSVL.

The gene calls are TRBV18 and TRBJ1-1; TRBD1 might be the D (6 bases). This CDR3 is built from 16 residues. Trimming removed 1 base at V and 3 bases at J, with 15 bases between. CDR1 is KGHSH, CDR2 LQKENI, per germline. The CDR3 region is CASSPRIPQGDTEAFF. The CDR3 bases are TGTGCCAGCTCACCACGAATCCCACAGGGTGACACTGAAGCTTTCTTT.

The CDR3, as DNA: TGTGCCAGCAGTTTAGGGGGCACAGACCCTTTGAACACTGAAGCTTTCTTT. It yields the protein CASSLGGTDPLNTEAFF. The rearrangement links TRBV28 to TRBJ1-1; a weak D match, TRBD1 (6 bases). The germline V gene encodes CDR1 MDHEN and CDR2 SYDVKM. The length of the CDR3 is 17 residues. Trimming cost V 2 bases and J 0 bases, with 16 bases left between them.